This T cell receptor (beta chain) was sequenced in a study of identifying expanded T cells in peripheral blood. Study-wide results and limits: Roughly 1.2 clones differed between technical replicates, versus approximately 17 and 20 over time.

On this clone: The antigen is not known.

The protocol was immunoSEQ multiplex PCR, while the TCRdb copy is restricted to in-frame clones and leaves out a portion. The sample contains 120,000 or so clones, around 84% of which appear only once. During the collection period, no donor immune events like infections were recorded. This CDR3 contains 18 residues. V lost 3 bases to trimming and J lost 4 bases, with 24 bases between them. Germline V gene lookup returns CDR1 KGHSH and CDR2 LQKENI. This sequence joins TRBV18 and TRBJ1-2; D is perhaps TRBD1 (6 bases). Source material: blood. The sequence came from a person aged 18 to 70 in good health. CDR3 protein: CASSPLPSGQKSSYGYTF. CDR3 DNA sequence: TGTGCCAGCTCACCCCTCCCATCAGGACAGAAGTCCTCCTATGGCTACACCTTC.